This TCR beta chain comes out of a study of a mutant IDH1 vaccine in newly diagnosed glioma. Study-level results: Among top peripheral T cell clonotypes, changes seemed unrelated to pseudoprogression. A vaccine-induced immune response developed in around 94% of the patients.

The CDR3 runs to 15 residues. The V segment lost 6 bases and the J segment 7 bases; nucleotides outside the gene matches: 11. Per the germline V gene, CDR1 is MGHRA and CDR2 is YSYEKL. Concerning this clone itself: Its cognate antigen is unknown.

Time point here: week 47, end of study. What each vaccine dose contained was 300 ug of mutant IDH1 20-mer peptide, accompanied by topical imiquimod. New astrocytomas of WHO grade 3 or 4 that were IDH1-mutant and ATRX-lost were found in the donors. Profiled with immunoSEQ multiplex PCR; TCRdb holds only in-frame clones, not every one. In the table there are around 23,000 clones, roughly 80% of which are singletons. The input for sequencing was PBMCs, taken from a glioma patient whose treatment included an IDH1 peptide vaccine. V is TRBV4-1 and J is TRBJ2-2, with 7 bases that match TRBD1. The TCR was taken from a man in his forties or fifties with glioma. The CDR3 reads CASRPQGRTGGELFF. DNA for the CDR3: TGCGCCAGCAGACCACAGGGGCGTACGGGCGGGGAGCTGTTTTTT.